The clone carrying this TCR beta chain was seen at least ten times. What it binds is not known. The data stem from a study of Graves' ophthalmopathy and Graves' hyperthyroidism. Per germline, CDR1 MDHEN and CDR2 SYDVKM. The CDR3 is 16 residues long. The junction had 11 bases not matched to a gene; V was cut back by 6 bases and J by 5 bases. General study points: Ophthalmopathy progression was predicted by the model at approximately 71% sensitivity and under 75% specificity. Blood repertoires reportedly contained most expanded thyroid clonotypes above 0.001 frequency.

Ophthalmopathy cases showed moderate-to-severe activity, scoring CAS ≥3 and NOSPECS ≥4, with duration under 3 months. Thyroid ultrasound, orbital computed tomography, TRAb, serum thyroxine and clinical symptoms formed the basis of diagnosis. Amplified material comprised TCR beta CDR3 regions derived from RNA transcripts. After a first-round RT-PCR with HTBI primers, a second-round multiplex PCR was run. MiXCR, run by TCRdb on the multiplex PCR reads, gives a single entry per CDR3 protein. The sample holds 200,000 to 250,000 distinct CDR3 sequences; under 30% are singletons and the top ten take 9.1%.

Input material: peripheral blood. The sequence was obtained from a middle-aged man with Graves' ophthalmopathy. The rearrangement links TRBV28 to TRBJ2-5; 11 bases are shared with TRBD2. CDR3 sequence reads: CASSTPSGRTRETQYF. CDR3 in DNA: TGTGCCAGCAGCACCCCTAGCGGGAGGACGCGGGAGACCCAGTACTTC.